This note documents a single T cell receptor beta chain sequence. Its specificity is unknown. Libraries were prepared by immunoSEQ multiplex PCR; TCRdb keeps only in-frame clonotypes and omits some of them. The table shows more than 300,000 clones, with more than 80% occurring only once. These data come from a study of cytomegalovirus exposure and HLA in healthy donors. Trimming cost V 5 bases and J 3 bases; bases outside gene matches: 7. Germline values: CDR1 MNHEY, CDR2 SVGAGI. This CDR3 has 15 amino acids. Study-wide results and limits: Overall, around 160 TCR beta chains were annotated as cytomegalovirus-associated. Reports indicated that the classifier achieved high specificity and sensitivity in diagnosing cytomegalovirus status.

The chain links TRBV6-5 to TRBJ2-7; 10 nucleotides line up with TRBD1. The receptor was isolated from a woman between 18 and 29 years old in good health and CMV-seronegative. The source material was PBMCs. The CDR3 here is CASSTRQGAFYEQYF. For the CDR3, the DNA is TGTGCCAGCAGTACCAGACAGGGGGCCTTCTACGAGCAGTACTTC.